The rows below give T cell receptor beta chains drawn from one sample of a study of T cell repertoires in ileal Crohn's disease. Assay used: immunoSEQ multiplex PCR; TCRdb lists only in-frame clones, some missing. This table has several thousand clones, under 85% appearing once. Sequences were obtained from ileal tissue. The origin of the receptors is an adult with Crohn's disease. The CDR3 runs from the conserved cysteine through the conserved F or W. The D gene is left open where the match is weak.

TRBV6-6	TRBJ2-3	TRBD2	CASNLAGGPDTQYF
TRBV6-1	TRBJ2-7	TRBD2	CASSSLAGTYEQYF
TRBV6-1	TRBJ1-2	TRBD1	CASSDTGGVDYGYTF
TRBV2	TRBJ2-7	TRBD1	CASSVTGSSYEQYF
TRBV15	TRBJ2-7	-	CATSRRRAPGDEQYF
TRBV19	TRBJ2-2	-	CASSIIGTGELFF
TRBV28	TRBJ2-2	TRBD2	CASSFERGNTGELFF
TRBV28	TRBJ1-3	-	CASSFQGRAGNTIYF
TRBV11-2	TRBJ1-1	-	CASSPGGGRNTEAFF
TRBV28	TRBJ2-5	-	CASGRGGSWETQYF
TRBV7-9	TRBJ2-7	-	CASSLALSGSYEQYF
TRBV7-9	TRBJ2-2	TRBD2	CASSSRLAGETGELFF
TRBV7-9	TRBJ2-5	TRBD1	CASSTGQGKETQYF
TRBV7-6	TRBJ1-5	-	CASSLGLGGPYSNQPQHF
TRBV28	TRBJ1-1	-	CASSLAGAEAFF
TRBV7-9	TRBJ1-4	TRBD1	CASSSGTGPTEKLFF
TRBV10-3	TRBJ2-7	-	CAITPTSNYEQYF
TRBV5-1	TRBJ2-5	TRBD1	CASSPGPGQVIIGGETQYF
TRBV27	TRBJ2-1	-	CASSLWGGPGLYNEQFF
TRBV10-3	TRBJ2-1	TRBD1	CASSGITGQQSYNEQFF
TRBV7-9	TRBJ2-1	TRBD2	CASRETSGGSGEQFF
TRBV9	TRBJ1-1	-	CASSVQAMNTEAFF
TRBV7-3	TRBJ2-2	TRBD1	CASTNRGMTGELFF
TRBV7-2	TRBJ2-7	-	CASSFGGDSYEQYF
TRBV7-8	TRBJ1-4	TRBD1	CASSLRDRDEKLFF
TRBV28	TRBJ1-5	TRBD1	CASSRGQAPYSNQPQHF
TRBV4-1	TRBJ1-1	-	CASSQDPGDAFF
TRBV9	TRBJ1-4	-	CASSPPGGVEKLFF
TRBV18	TRBJ2-7	TRBD1	CASSLDRVEQYF
TRBV18	TRBJ1-5	TRBD1	CASSPTGRINQPQHF